A single sample gave rise to the 17 T cell receptor beta chains below, sequenced in a study of cytotoxic CD8 clonotypes in ibrutinib-treated CLL. Clones were sequenced by immunoSEQ multiplex PCR, and TCRdb holds only the in-frame ones, with some missing. This sample has fewer than 300,000 clones, with around 77% found just once. The input for sequencing was PBMCs, taken at disease progression, from a patient treated with ibrutinib. These receptors came from a human donor with chronic lymphocytic leukemia.

This rearrangement joins TRBV5-1 to TRBJ1-2; 12 bases line up with TRBD1. This CDR3 region has 17 residues. The V gene's germline CDR1 is SGHRS and CDR2 YFSETQ. Unmatched junction bases numbered 11, after V lost 4 bases and J lost 4 bases. The CDR3 coding sequence is TGCGCCAGCAGCCCTGGGTTGAGGGACAGGGGGCTCTATGGCTACACCTTC. Translation: CASSPGLRDRGLYGYTF.

This clone was seen once. The V call is TRBV11-2, the J call TRBJ2-7; no reliable D call. The V gene lost 2 bases and the J gene lost 3 bases, with 14 bases spanning the gap. The CDR3 has 15 residues. The V gene's germline CDR1 is SGHAT and CDR2 FQNNGV. In DNA form, the CDR3 reads TGTGCCAGCAGCTTATTGGGGTCGTGGAGCTACGAGCAGTACTTC. Protein sequence: CASSLLGSWSYEQYF.

The V and J genes are TRBV7-6 and TRBJ2-7; 14 nucleotides align to TRBD2. The CDR3 runs 16 residues. From germline, CDR1 is SGHVS and CDR2 FNYEAQ. Germline trimming cut 5 bases from V and 3 bases from J; bases unmatched to any gene: 6. The CDR3 nucleotides read TGTGCCAGCAGCAGGGGACTAGCGGGGGAACTCTACGAGCAGTACTTC. Its protein is CASSRGLAGELYEQYF. The entire variable domain, with the rest obtained from reference TRBV7-6 and TRBJ2-7, is as follows: GAGVSQSPRYKVTKRGQDVALRCDPISGHVSLYWYRQALGQGPEFLTYFNYEAQQDKSGLPNDRFSAERPEGSISTLTIQRTEQRDSAMYRCASSRGLAGELYEQYFGPGTRLTVT.

The chain links TRBV6-6 to TRBJ2-2; 7 bases line up with TRBD1. Germline CDR1 reads MNHNY; CDR2 reads SVGAGI (reference sequence). Trimming removed 4 bases from V and 1 base from J; junction bases left unmatched: 6. The CDR3 has 16 residues. The CDR3 DNA reads TGTGCCAGCAGTTCTCCGGGACAGCAGAACACCGGGGAGCTGTTTTTT. As protein: CASSSPGQQNTGELFF.

This sequence joins TRBV19 and TRBJ2-1; D possibly corresponds to TRBD1 (5 bases). The germline V gene has CDR1 LNHDA and CDR2 SQIVND (reference sequence). V gave up 3 bases and J gave up 6 bases, with 9 bases separating them. The CDR3 has 13 residues. The CDR3 sequence: CASSMGPANEQFF. CDR3 bases: TGTGCCAGTAGTATGGGGCCAGCCAATGAGCAGTTCTTC.

The V and J genes are TRBV15 and TRBJ1-2; D possibly corresponds to TRBD1 (6 bases). The CDR3 consists of 13 residues. Trimming left V 3 bases short and J 4 bases short, with 9 bases between. Germline CDR1 LNHNV, CDR2 YYDKDF (reference sequence). The CDR3 bases are TGTGCCACCAGCAGGGGACAAATCTATGGCTACACCTTC. The encoded protein is CATSRGQIYGYTF. The full variable domain, rest sourced from reference TRBV15 and TRBJ1-2, is DAMVIQNPRYQVTQFGKPVTLSCSQTLNHNVMYWYQQKSSQAPKLLFHYYDKDFNNEADTPDNFQSRRPNTSFCFLDIRSPGLGDTAMYLCATSRGQIYGYTFGSGTRLTVV.

The genes are TRBV2 and TRBJ2-5, with D unresolved. Germline V gene data show CDR1 as SNHLY and CDR2 as FYNNEI. Trimming removed 7 bases from V and 0 bases from J, with 12 bases in between. The CDR3 is 14 amino acids. The CDR3 loop reads CASTLHKYQETQYF. CDR3 DNA sequence: TGTGCCAGCACCCTGCACAAGTACCAAGAGACCCAGTACTTC.

The J gene is TRBJ1-2, the V gene TRBV7-6; TRBD1 might be the D (6 bases). Germline assignment: CDR1 SGHVS and CDR2 FNYEAQ. Trimming took off 4 bases at V and 4 bases at J, with 16 bases between the two ends. The CDR3 is 15 residues long. This CDR3 is CASSYGQQLGYGYTF. CDR3 sequence (DNA): TGTGCCAGCAGCTACGGACAGCAACTGGGCTATGGCTACACCTTC.

The rearrangement joins TRBV5-1 to TRBJ2-1; 9 bases align to TRBD1. V trimming: 1 base; J trimming: 7 bases; junction bases outside the gene matches: 9. The CDR3 is made up of 16 amino acids. The germline V gene encodes CDR1 SGHRS and CDR2 YFSETQ. CDR3 residues: CASSLSGTGFMNEQFF. DNA for the CDR3: TGCGCCAGCAGCTTGTCCGGGACAGGGTTTATGAATGAGCAGTTCTTC.

The chain carries TRBV12-5 and TRBJ1-6; 8 nucleotides match TRBD1. CDR1 and CDR2 (germline): LGHNT, FRNRAP. The CDR3 is made up of 16 amino acids. V shed 2 bases and J 6 bases; nucleotides not matched to a gene: 6. The CDR3 here is CASGLIQGAFNSPLHF. CDR3 DNA sequence: TGTGCTAGTGGTTTGATCCAGGGGGCGTTTAATTCACCCCTCCACTTT.

This chain connects TRBV9 to TRBJ1-1; D remains ambiguous. From germline, CDR1 is SGDLS and CDR2 YYNGEE. The CDR3 extends over 14 amino acids. Deletions cut 3 bases from V and 5 bases from J, with 14 bases between. The CDR3 loop is CASSAPPADTEAFF. The CDR3 DNA reads as TGTGCCAGCAGCGCGCCCCCTGCGGATACTGAAGCTTTCTTT.

The CDR3 is CASTLGGLAGRGEQFF. For the CDR3, the DNA is TGTGCCAGCACTCTGGGGGGACTAGCGGGGAGAGGTGAGCAGTTCTTC. The V and J genes are TRBV5-4 and TRBJ2-1; 13 bases are shared with TRBD2. The CDR3 is made up of 16 amino acids. The V and J ends lost 6 bases and 9 bases, in that order; junction bases with no gene match: 12. CDR1 is SGHNT, CDR2 YYREEE, per germline (reference sequence).

The V call is TRBV7-2, the J call TRBJ2-7; possible D gene TRBD1, 5 bases. Germline loops: CDR1 SGHTA, CDR2 FQGNSA. CDR3 length: 13 amino acids. V dropped 1 base and J dropped 5 bases, with 9 bases sitting between them. Here the CDR3 reads CASSLERGHEQYF. The CDR3 DNA is TGTGCCAGCAGCTTAGAAAGGGGCCACGAGCAGTACTTC. The variable domain in full, with the rest retrieved from reference TRBV7-2 and TRBJ2-7, is GAGVSQSPSNKVTEKGKDVELRCDPISGHTALYWYRQSLGQGLEFLIYFQGNSAPDKSGLPSDRFSAERTGGSVSTLTIQRTQQEDSAVYLCASSLERGHEQYFGPGTRLTVT.

The rearrangement uses TRBV5-1 and TRBJ2-7, with D possibly TRBD2 on 6 matching bases. Trimming removed 0 bases from V and 0 bases from J, with 7 bases in between. CDR1 SGHRS and CDR2 YFSETQ come from the germline V gene. The CDR3 length is 14 residues. The CDR3 reads CASSLATSSYEQYF. The CDR3 DNA follows: TGCGCCAGCAGCTTGGCGACTAGCTCCTACGAGCAGTACTTC.

This sequence joins TRBV6-6 and TRBJ1-5; 8 positions agree with TRBD1. V trimming: 8 bases; J trimming: 0 bases; junction bases outside the gene matches: 6. Germline CDR1 MNHNY, CDR2 SVGAGI (reference sequence). The CDR3 consists of 15 residues. The DNA for the CDR3 is TGTGCCAGCCGGGACAGGATGCTTAGCAATCAGCCCCAGCATTTT. This codes for CASRDRMLSNQPQHF.

The genes are TRBV29-1 and TRBJ1-2; no clear D. Per germline, CDR1 SQVTM and CDR2 ANQGSEA. This CDR3 has 14 residues. V was shortened by 3 bases and J by 6 bases, with 17 bases between the two germline ends. The CDR3 loop is CSVDSWSPSHGYTF. Here the CDR3 DNA reads TGCAGCGTTGACTCCTGGTCTCCATCCCATGGCTACACCTTC.

This clone was counted a single time. V gene TRBV4-3 combines with J gene TRBJ1-1, with D unclear. From germline, CDR1 is LGHNA and CDR2 YSLEER. The CDR3 sequence is 18 residues long. Deletions cut 1 base from V and 0 bases from J, with 18 bases between. The CDR3 sequence is CASSQGATWENLNTEAFF. CDR3 bases: TGCGCCAGCAGCCAAGGGGCAACTTGGGAAAACCTGAACACTGAAGCTTTCTTT.